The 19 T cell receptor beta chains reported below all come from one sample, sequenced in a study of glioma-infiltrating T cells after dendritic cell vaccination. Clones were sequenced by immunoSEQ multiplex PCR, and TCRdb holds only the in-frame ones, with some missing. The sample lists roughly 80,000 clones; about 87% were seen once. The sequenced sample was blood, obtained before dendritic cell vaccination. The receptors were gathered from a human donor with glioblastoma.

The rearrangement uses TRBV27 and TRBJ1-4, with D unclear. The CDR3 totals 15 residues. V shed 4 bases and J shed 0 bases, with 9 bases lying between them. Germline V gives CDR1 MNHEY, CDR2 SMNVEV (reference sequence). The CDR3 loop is CASSWNRATNEKLFF. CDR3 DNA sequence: TGTGCCAGCAGTTGGAACAGAGCAACTAATGAAAAACTGTTTTTT.

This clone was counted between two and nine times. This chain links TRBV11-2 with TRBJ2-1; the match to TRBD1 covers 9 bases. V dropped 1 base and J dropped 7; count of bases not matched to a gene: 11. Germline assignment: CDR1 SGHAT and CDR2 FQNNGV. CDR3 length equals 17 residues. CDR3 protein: CASSLVLPGQGNNEQFF. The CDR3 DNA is TGTGCCAGCAGCTTAGTATTACCGGGACAGGGTAATAATGAGCAGTTCTTC.

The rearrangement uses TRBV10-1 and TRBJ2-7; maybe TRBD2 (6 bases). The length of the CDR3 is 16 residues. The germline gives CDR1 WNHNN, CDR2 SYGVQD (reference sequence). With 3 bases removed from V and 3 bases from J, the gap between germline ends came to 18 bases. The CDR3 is CASSDTRSLEGYEQYF. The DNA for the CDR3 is TGCGCCAGCAGTGATACCCGATCGCTGGAGGGCTACGAGCAGTACTTC.

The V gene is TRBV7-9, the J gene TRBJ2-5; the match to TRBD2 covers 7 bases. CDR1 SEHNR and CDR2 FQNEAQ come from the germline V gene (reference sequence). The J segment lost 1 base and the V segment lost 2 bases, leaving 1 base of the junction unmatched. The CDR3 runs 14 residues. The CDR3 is CASSLLAAQETQYF. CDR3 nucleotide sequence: TGTGCCAGCAGCTTACTAGCGGCCCAAGAGACCCAGTACTTC.

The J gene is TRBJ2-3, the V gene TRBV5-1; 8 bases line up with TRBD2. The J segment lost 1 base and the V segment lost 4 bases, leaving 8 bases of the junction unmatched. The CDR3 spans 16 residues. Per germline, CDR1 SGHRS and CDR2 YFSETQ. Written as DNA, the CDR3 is TGCGCCAGCAGCCTGCGGGAGGTAGCTGGCACAGATACGCAGTATTTT. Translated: CASSLREVAGTDTQYF.

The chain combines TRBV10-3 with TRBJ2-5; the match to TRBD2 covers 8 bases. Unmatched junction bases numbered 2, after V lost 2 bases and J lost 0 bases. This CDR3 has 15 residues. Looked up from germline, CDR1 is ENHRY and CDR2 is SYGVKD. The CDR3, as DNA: TGTGCCATCAGTGAGGCGGGAGGTCACCAAGAGACCCAGTACTTC. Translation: CAISEAGGHQETQYF.

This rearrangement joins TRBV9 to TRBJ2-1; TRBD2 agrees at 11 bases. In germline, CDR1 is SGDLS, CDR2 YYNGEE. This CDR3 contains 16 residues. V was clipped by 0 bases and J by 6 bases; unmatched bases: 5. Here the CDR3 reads CASSVGPSGGINEQFF. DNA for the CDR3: TGTGCCAGCAGCGTAGGCCCTAGCGGGGGGATCAATGAGCAGTTCTTC.

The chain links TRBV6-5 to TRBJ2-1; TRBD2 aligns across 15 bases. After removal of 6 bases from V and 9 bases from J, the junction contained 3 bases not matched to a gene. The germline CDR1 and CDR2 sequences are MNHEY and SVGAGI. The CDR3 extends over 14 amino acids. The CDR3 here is CASSWTSGRVEQFF. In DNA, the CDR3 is TGTGCCAGCAGCTGGACTAGCGGGAGGGTTGAGCAGTTCTTC.

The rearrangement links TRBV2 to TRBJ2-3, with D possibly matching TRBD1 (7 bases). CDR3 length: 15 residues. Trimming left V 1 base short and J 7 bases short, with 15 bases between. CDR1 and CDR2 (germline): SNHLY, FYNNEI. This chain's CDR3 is CASSEGQGGYYTQYF. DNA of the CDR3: TGTGCCAGCAGTGAAGGACAGGGAGGTTACTATACGCAGTATTTT.

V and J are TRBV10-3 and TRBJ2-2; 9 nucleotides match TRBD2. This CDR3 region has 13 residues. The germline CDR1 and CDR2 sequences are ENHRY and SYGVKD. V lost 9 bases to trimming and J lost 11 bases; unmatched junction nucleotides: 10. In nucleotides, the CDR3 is TGTGCCATAGCCGGGACTAGCTTCCGAGAGCTGTTTTTT. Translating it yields CAIAGTSFRELFF.

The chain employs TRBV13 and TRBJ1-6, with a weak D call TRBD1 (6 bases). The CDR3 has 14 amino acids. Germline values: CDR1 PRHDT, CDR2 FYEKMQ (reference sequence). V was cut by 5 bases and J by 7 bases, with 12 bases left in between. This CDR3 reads CASSRGQQNSPLHF. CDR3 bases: TGTGCCAGCAGCCGCGGACAGCAAAATTCACCCCTCCACTTT.

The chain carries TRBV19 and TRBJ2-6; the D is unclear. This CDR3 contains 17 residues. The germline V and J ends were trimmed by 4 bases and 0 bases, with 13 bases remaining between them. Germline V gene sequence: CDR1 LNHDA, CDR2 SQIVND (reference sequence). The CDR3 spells CASSTPPYSSGANVLTF. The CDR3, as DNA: TGTGCCAGTAGTACCCCGCCCTATAGCTCTGGGGCCAACGTCCTGACTTTC.

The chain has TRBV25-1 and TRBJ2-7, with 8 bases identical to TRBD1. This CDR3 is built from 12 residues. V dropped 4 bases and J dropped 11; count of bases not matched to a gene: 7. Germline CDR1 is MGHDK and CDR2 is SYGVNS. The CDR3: CASSGLTGVEYF. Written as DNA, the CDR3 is TGTGCCAGCAGTGGTCTGACAGGGGTCGAGTACTTC.

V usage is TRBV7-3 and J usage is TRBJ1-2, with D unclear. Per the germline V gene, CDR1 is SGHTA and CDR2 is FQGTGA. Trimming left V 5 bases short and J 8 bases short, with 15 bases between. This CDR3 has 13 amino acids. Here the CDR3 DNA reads TGTGCCAGCAGCCTGGACGACGGCGGGGGCTACACCTTC. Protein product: CASSLDDGGGYTF.

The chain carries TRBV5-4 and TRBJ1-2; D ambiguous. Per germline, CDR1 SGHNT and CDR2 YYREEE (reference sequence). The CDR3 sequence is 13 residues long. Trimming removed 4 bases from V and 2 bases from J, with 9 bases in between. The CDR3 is CASSPGSNYGYTF. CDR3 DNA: TGTGCCAGCAGCCCAGGAAGCAACTATGGCTACACCTTC.

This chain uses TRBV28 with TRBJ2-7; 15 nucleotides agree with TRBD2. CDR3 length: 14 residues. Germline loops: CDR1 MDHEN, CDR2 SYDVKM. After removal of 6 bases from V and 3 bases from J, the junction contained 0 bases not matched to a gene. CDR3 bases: TGTGCCAGCAGGGGACTAGCGGGAGGCTACGAGCAGTACTTC. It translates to CASRGLAGGYEQYF.

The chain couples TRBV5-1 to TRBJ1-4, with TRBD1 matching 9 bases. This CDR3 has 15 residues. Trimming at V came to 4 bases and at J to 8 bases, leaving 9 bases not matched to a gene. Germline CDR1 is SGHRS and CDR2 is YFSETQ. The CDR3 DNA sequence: TGCGCCAGCAGCCCGAGGACAGGGGAGGAAGAAAAACTGTTTTTT. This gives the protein CASSPRTGEEEKLFF. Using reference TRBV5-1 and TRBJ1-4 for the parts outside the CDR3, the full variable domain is KAGVTQTPRYLIKTRGQQVTLSCSPISGHRSVSWYQQTPGQGLQFLFEYFSETQRNKGNFPGRFSGRQFSNSRSEMNVSTLELGDSALYLCASSPRTGEEEKLFFGSGTQLSVL.

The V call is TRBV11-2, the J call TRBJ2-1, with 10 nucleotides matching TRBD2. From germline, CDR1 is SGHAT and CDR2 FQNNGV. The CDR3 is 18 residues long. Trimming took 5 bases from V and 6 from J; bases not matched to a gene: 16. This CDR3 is CASSPGGAGGATGNEQFF. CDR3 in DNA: TGTGCCAGCAGCCCGGGGGGAGCGGGGGGGGCAACAGGCAATGAGCAGTTCTTC.

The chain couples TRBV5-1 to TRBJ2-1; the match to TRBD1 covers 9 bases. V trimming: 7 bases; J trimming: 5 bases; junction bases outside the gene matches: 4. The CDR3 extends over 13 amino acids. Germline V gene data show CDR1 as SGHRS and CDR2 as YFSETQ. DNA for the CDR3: TGCGCCAGCGTAGGACAGGGGCACAATGAGCAGTTCTTC. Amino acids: CASVGQGHNEQFF.